These 12 T cell receptor beta chains were all obtained from the same sample, sequenced in a study of cytomegalovirus exposure and HLA in healthy donors. PCR employed 60 Vbeta and 13 Jbeta primers. Here immunoSEQ multiplex PCR was the method, and the copy in TCRdb shows in-frame clones only, minus some. Among approximately 190,000 clones, roughly 73% were seen once, and the ten largest hold 2% to 2.5%. Sequencing was carried out using PBMCs. The receptors were gathered from a woman aged 25 to 39 in good health and CMV-seropositive.

The chain joins TRBV7-6 to TRBJ1-1; D possibly corresponds to TRBD1 (5 bases). The CDR3 runs 15 residues. V was pared by 0 bases and J by 5 bases, with 13 bases between. The germline V gene has CDR1 SGHVS and CDR2 FNYEAQ. The CDR3 nucleotides are TGTGCCAGCAGCTTAGCGGGGGGACTGCGGACTGAAGCTTTCTTT. As protein: CASSLAGGLRTEAFF. The entire variable domain, with the rest obtained from reference TRBV7-6 and TRBJ1-1, is as follows: GAGVSQSPRYKVTKRGQDVALRCDPISGHVSLYWYRQALGQGPEFLTYFNYEAQQDKSGLPNDRFSAERPEGSISTLTIQRTEQRDSAMYRCASSLAGGLRTEAFFGQGTRLTVV.

DNA of the CDR3: TGTGCCACCAGACAGGGTATTTCCTACGAGCAGTACTTC. Protein sequence: CATRQGISYEQYF. V usage is TRBV15 and J usage is TRBJ2-7, with a possible D match to TRBD1 (6 bases). Looked up from germline, CDR1 is LNHNV and CDR2 is YYDKDF (reference sequence). V was pared by 6 bases and J by 1 base, with 10 bases between. The CDR3 runs to 13 residues. Together with reference TRBV15 and TRBJ2-7, the CDR3 gives the full variable domain: DAMVIQNPRYQVTQFGKPVTLSCSQTLNHNVMYWYQQKSSQAPKLLFHYYDKDFNNEADTPDNFQSRRPNTSFCFLDIRSPGLGDTAMYLCATRQGISYEQYFGPGTRLTVT.

The chain uses TRBV28 and TRBJ2-4; D is possibly TRBD2 (7 bases). Trimming cost V 8 bases and J 1 base, with 15 bases left between them. The CDR3 has 15 residues. Germline V gives CDR1 MDHEN, CDR2 SYDVKM. The CDR3 here is CASGTGGLAKNIQYF. Written as DNA, the CDR3 is TGTGCCAGCGGCACCGGGGGGCTGGCCAAAAACATTCAGTACTTC.

The chain joins TRBV7-9 to TRBJ1-2; perhaps TRBD1 as D (6 bases). V was trimmed by 0 bases and J by 8 bases, leaving 13 bases between them. The CDR3 is made up of 14 amino acids. Germline assignment: CDR1 SEHNR and CDR2 FQNEAQ (reference sequence). This CDR3 is CASSLATDSGGYTF. The DNA for the CDR3 is TGTGCCAGCAGCTTAGCCACGGACAGCGGAGGCTACACCTTC.

This clone was seen more than once but under ten times. This rearrangement joins TRBV6-1 to TRBJ1-5; unclear D gene. The CDR3 runs 14 residues. The germline CDR1 and CDR2 sequences are MNHNS and SASEGT. Trimming left V 9 bases short and J 0 bases short, with 12 bases between. CDR3 nucleotides: TGTGCCAGTACACAGAGCTATAGCAATCAGCCCCAGCATTTT. This encodes CASTQSYSNQPQHF.

This clone occurred a few times. The chain links TRBV19 to TRBJ1-1, with D possibly TRBD1 on 6 matching bases. Per germline, CDR1 LNHDA and CDR2 SQIVND (reference sequence). V dropped 8 bases and J dropped 1 base, with 11 bases sitting between them. There are 13 residues in the CDR3. CDR3 protein: CASQRGANTEAFF. In nucleotides, the CDR3 is TGTGCCAGTCAGCGGGGGGCGAACACTGAAGCTTTCTTT.

This clone was seen just once. This chain uses TRBV27 with TRBJ2-3; D is possibly TRBD2 (7 bases). The CDR3 covers 16 residues. Per germline, CDR1 MNHEY and CDR2 SMNVEV (reference sequence). V was cut by 3 bases and J by 7 bases, with 20 bases left in between. CDR3 in DNA: TGTGCCAGCAGTTTGGGGGGGGCCGGCCCCACCTATACGCAGTATTTT. Residues: CASSLGGAGPTYTQYF.

Only one count was recorded for this clone. This chain connects TRBV5-1 to TRBJ2-7; tentatively, D is TRBD2 (5 bases). V was pared by 3 bases and J by 5 bases, with 6 bases between. This CDR3 has 11 residues. Per germline, CDR1 SGHRS and CDR2 YFSETQ. The CDR3 DNA follows: TGCGCCAGCAGCTCCGGGGACGAGCAGTACTTC. Residues: CASSSGDEQYF.

This chain connects TRBV7-2 to TRBJ2-5; 7 positions agree with TRBD2. The V gene's germline CDR1 is SGHTA and CDR2 FQGNSA. Trimming took 9 bases from V and 7 from J; bases not matched to a gene: 17. This CDR3 spans 15 amino acids. In nucleotides, the CDR3 is TGTGCCAGTACCCTGGGGTCTAGCGGAGGGCGGACCCAGTACTTC. Residues: CASTLGSSGGRTQYF.

This clone was observed a single time. V gene TRBV18 combines with J gene TRBJ1-4; tentative D call: TRBD1 (5 bases). Germline V gene lookup returns CDR1 KGHSH and CDR2 LQKENI. V lost 4 bases and J 7 bases, leaving 13 bases between the germline ends. This CDR3 region has 14 residues. The CDR3 spells CASSLTTAGEKLFF. CDR3 in DNA: TGTGCCAGCTCACTAACGACAGCGGGTGAAAAACTGTTTTTT. The full variable domain, with the rest looked up from reference TRBV18 and TRBJ1-4, is NAGVMQNPRHLVRRRGQEARLRCSPMKGHSHVYWYRQLPEEGLKFMVYLQKENIIDESGMPKERFSAEFPKEGPSILRIQQVVRGDSAAYFCASSLTTAGEKLFFGSGTQLSVL.

V is TRBV5-1 and J is TRBJ1-1, with 8 bases that match TRBD1. The CDR3 consists of 19 residues. Unmatched junction bases numbered 15, after V lost 1 base and J lost 1 base. CDR1 is SGHRS, CDR2 YFSETQ, per germline. The CDR3 region has the DNA TGCGCCAGCAGCTTGAAAAGGTTGCAGGGGGCAGTTTGGAACACTGAAGCTTTCTTT. Protein sequence: CASSLKRLQGAVWNTEAFF.

This chain links TRBV7-2 with TRBJ1-5; D call uncertain. CDR1 is SGHTA and CDR2 is FQGNSA in the germline V gene. The CDR3 is 15 amino acids. Trimming stripped 3 bases from V and 0 bases from J, with 9 bases between. This CDR3 reads CASSLNQNSNQPQHF. DNA of the CDR3: TGTGCCAGCAGCTTGAATCAGAATAGCAATCAGCCCCAGCATTTT. The variable domain in full, completed from reference TRBV7-2 and TRBJ1-5, reads GAGVSQSPSNKVTEKGKDVELRCDPISGHTALYWYRQSLGQGLEFLIYFQGNSAPDKSGLPSDRFSAERTGGSVSTLTIQRTQQEDSAVYLCASSLNQNSNQPQHFGDGTRLSIL.